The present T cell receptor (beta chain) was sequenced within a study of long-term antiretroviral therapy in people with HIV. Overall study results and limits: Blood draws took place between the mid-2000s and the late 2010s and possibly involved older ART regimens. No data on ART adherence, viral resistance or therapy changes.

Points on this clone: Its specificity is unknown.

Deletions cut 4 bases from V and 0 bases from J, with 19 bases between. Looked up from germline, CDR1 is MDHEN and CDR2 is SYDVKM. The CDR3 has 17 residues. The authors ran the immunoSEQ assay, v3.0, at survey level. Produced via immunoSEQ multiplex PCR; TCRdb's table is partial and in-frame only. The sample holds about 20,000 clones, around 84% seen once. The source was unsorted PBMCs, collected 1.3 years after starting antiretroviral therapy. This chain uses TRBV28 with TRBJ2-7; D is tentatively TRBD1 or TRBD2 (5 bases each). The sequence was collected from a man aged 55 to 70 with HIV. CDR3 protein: CASSSYPGTASSYEQYF. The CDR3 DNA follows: TGTGCCAGCAGTTCCTACCCCGGGACGGCCTCCTCCTACGAGCAGTACTTC.